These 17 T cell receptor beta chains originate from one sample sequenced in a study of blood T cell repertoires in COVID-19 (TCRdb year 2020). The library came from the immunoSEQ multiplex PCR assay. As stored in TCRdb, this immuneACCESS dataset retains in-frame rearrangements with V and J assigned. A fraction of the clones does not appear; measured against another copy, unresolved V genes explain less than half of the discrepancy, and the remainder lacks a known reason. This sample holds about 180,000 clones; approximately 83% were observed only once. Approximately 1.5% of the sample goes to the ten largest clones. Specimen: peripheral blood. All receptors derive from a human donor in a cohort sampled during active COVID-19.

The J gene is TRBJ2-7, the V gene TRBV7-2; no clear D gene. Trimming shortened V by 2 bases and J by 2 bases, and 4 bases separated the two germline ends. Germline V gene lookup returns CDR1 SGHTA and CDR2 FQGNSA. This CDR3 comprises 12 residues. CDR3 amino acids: CASSLSAYEQYF. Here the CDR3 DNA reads TGTGCCAGCAGCTTAAGCGCCTACGAGCAGTACTTC.

CDR3 protein: CASSPRGGINNEQFF. The CDR3 bases are TGTGCCAGCAGTCCACGGGGGGGGATTAACAATGAGCAGTTCTTC. The chain combines TRBV6-5 with TRBJ2-1, with 8 nucleotides matching TRBD2. There are 15 residues in the CDR3. Germline lookup yields CDR1 MNHEY and CDR2 SVGAGI. V dropped 5 bases and J dropped 5; count of bases not matched to a gene: 8.

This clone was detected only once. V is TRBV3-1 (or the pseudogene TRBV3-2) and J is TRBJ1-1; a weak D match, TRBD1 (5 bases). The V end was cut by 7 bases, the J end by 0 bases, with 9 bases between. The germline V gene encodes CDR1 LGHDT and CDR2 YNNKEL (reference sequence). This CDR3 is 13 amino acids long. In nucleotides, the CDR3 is TGTGCCAGCAATCAGGGCCTGAACACTGAAGCTTTCTTT. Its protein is CASNQGLNTEAFF.

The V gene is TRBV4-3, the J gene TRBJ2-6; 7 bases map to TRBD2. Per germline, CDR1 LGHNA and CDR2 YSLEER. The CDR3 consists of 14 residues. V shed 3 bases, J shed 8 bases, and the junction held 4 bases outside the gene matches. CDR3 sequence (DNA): TGCGCCAGCAGCCAGGGAGGGGACTCCAACGTCCTGACTTTC. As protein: CASSQGGDSNVLTF.

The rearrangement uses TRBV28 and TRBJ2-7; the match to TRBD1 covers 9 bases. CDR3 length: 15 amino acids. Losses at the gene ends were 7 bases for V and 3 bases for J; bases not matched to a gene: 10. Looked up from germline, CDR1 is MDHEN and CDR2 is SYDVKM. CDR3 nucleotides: TGTGCCAGCAAAGGCGGGGACAGGGCTAGCTACGAGCAGTACTTC. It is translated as CASKGGDRASYEQYF.

The CDR3 sequence is CASSADFFSYEQYF. The CDR3 DNA is TGTGCCAGCTCGGCGGACTTTTTCTCCTACGAGCAGTACTTC. The V gene is TRBV5-4, the J gene TRBJ2-7, with D possibly being TRBD2 (5 bases). Germline V gene data show CDR1 as SGHNT and CDR2 as YYREEE (reference sequence). The V and J ends lost 7 bases and 0 bases respectively, with 14 bases between them. The CDR3 sequence is 14 residues long. Full variable domain (rest looked up from reference TRBV5-4 and TRBJ2-7): ETGVTQSPTHLIKTRGQQVTLRCSSQSGHNTVSWYQQALGQGPQFIFQYYREEENGRGNFPPRFSGLQFPNYSSELNVNALELDDSALYLCASSADFFSYEQYFGPGTRLTVT.

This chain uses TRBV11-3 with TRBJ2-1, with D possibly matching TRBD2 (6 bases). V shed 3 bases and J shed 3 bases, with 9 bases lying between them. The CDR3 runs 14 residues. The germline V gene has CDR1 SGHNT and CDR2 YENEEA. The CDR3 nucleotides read TGTGCCAGCAGCTTCTCGGGAGTCTACAATGAGCAGTTCTTC. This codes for CASSFSGVYNEQFF. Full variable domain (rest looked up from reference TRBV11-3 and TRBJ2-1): EAGVVQSPRYKIIEKKQPVAFWCNPISGHNTLYWYLQNLGQGPELLIRYENEEAVDDSQLPKDRFSAERLKGVDSTLKIQPAELGDSAVYLCASSFSGVYNEQFFGPGTRLTVL.

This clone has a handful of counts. CDR3 residues: CASSYGTGAESPLHF. DNA of the CDR3: TGTGCCAGCAGTTACGGGACAGGGGCAGAGTCACCCCTCCACTTT. The chain recombines TRBV6-5 with TRBJ1-6, with 10 bases matching TRBD1. From germline, CDR1 is MNHEY and CDR2 SVGAGI. V shed 2 bases and J 10 bases; nucleotides not matched to a gene: 5. CDR3 size: 15 residues.

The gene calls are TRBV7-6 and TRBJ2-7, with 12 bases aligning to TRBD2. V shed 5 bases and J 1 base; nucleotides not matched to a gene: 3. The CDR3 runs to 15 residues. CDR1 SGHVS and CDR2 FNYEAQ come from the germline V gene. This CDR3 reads CASSPGLAGSYEQYF. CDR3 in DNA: TGTGCCAGCAGCCCGGGACTAGCGGGTTCCTACGAGCAGTACTTC.

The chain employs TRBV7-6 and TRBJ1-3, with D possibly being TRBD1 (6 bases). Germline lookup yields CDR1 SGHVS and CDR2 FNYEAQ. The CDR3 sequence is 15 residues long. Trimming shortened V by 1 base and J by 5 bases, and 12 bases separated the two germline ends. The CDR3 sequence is CASSLVTGSRNTIYF. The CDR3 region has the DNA TGTGCCAGCAGCTTAGTAACAGGGTCGAGAAACACCATATATTTT.

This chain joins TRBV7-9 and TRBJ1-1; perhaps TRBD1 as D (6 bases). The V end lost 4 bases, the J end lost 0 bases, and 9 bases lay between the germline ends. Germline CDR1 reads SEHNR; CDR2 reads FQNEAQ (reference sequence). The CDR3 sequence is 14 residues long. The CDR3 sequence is CASSSDRMNTEAFF. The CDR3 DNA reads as TGTGCCAGCAGCTCAGACAGGATGAACACTGAAGCTTTCTTT.

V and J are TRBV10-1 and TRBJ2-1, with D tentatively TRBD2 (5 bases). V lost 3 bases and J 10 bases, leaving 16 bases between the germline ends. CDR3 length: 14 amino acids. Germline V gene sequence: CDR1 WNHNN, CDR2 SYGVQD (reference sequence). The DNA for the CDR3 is TGCGCCAGCAGTGATCGCGGGTCCTTCGGGGAGCAGTTCTTC. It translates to CASSDRGSFGEQFF.

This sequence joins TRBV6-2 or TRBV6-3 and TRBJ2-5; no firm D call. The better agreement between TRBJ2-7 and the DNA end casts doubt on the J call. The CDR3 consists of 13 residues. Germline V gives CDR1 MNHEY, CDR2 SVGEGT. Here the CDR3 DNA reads TGTGCCAGCAGTTACTCACCCAAGAACGAGCAGTACTTC. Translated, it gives CASSYSPKNEQYF.

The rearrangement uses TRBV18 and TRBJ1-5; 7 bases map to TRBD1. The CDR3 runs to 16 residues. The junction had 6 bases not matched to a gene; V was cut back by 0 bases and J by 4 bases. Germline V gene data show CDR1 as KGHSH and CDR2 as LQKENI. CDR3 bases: TGTGCCAGCTCACCACCTCAGGCAGGGGGTAATCAGCCCCAGCATTTT. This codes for CASSPPQAGGNQPQHF.

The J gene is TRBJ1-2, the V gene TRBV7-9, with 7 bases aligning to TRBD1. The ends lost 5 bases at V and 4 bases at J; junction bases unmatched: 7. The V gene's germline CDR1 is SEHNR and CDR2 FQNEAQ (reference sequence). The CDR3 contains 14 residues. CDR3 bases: TGTGCCAGCAGCCCCAGGGGGAGCCTCTATGGCTACACCTTC. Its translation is CASSPRGSLYGYTF.

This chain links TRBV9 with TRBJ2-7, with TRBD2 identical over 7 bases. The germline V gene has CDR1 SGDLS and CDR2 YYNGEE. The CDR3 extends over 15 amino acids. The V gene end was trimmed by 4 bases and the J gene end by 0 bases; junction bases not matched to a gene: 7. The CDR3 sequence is CASSPSSGPSYEQYF. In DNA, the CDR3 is TGTGCCAGCAGCCCATCTAGCGGCCCCTCCTACGAGCAGTACTTC.

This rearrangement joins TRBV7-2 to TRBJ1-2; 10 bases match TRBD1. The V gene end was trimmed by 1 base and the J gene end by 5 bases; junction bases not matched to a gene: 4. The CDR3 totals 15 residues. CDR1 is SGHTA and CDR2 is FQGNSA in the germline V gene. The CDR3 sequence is CASSLGGTGVYGYTF. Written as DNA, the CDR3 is TGTGCCAGCAGCTTAGGAGGGACAGGGGTATATGGCTACACCTTC. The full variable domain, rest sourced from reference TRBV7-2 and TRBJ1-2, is GAGVSQSPSNKVTEKGKDVELRCDPISGHTALYWYRQSLGQGLEFLIYFQGNSAPDKSGLPSDRFSAERTGGSVSTLTIQRTQQEDSAVYLCASSLGGTGVYGYTFGSGTRLTVV.